Listed here is a single TCR beta chain. The antigen remains unidentified. CDR3 length: 15 amino acids. Looked up from germline, CDR1 is LGHNA and CDR2 is YNFKEQ. J gave up 8 bases and V 4 bases, and 10 bases lay outside the gene matches. These data come from a study of cytomegalovirus exposure and HLA in healthy donors. PCR was performed using 60 Vbeta and 13 Jbeta primers. Some clones are missing from TCRdb's copy, which holds only in-frame ones; the method was immunoSEQ multiplex PCR. Among about 160,000 clones, roughly four fifths were seen once, and the ten largest hold 2.5% to 3.5%. Study conclusions and caveats: Owing to their indistinguishability, certain V segments, notably TRBV6-2 and TRBV6-3, were excluded.

This clonotype was sampled from a woman aged 45-65 years in good health and CMV-seropositive. This sequence joins TRBV4-2 and TRBJ2-1; TRBD2 aligns across 8 bases. The sample comprised PBMCs. The CDR3 spells CASSPRGGDNDEQFF. Written as DNA, the CDR3 is TGTGCCAGCAGCCCCCGGGGGGGGGACAACGATGAGCAGTTCTTC.